The source of this T cell receptor beta chain is a study of T cells after yellow fever vaccination. On the study more broadly: Preparing low-cell-number fractions relied on SMART-Seq v4 Ultra Low Input.

Template switching by 5'RACE produced TCR cDNA, adding a universal primer site and UMIs. TCRdb fed the 5' RACE reads into MiXCR, producing one record per CDR3 protein. The sample has around 600,000 distinct CDR3 sequences, around 12% seen once. Trimming removed 2 bases from V and 9 bases from J, with 8 bases in between. CDR3 length equals 12 residues. The TCR sequence derives from a man aged 25-45 years who received the YFV17D yellow fever vaccine. The sequencing here drew on PBMCs, taken on the day of the yellow fever booster vaccination. The V call is TRBV12-3 or TRBV12-4, the J call TRBJ1-5; D is unclear. CDR3 residues: CASSLPGGPQHF. In DNA form, the CDR3 reads TGTGCCAGCAGTTTACCCGGTGGGCCCCAGCATTTT.